This T cell receptor (beta chain) was captured by sequencing in a study of T cells after yellow fever vaccination. Overall study results and limits: FACS-sorted repertoires could contain abundant clonotypes contaminating from the bulk population.

TCRdb analysed the 5' RACE reads with MiXCR anew, one entry per CDR3 protein. Among some 300,000 distinct CDR3 sequences listed, roughly 9% were seen once. On this clonotype: Its antigen is unknown.

The CDR3 consists of 13 residues. Trimming took off 2 bases at V and 6 bases at J, with 9 bases between the two ends. The germline V gene encodes CDR1 SGHNT and CDR2 YYREEE (reference sequence). This receptor was identified in a man younger than 35 who received the YFV17D yellow fever vaccine. Here the sequenced sample was CD4+ T cells sorted from PBMCs, taken 5 days after the yellow fever booster vaccination. The chain links TRBV5-4 to TRBJ2-1; tentatively, D is TRBD2 (5 bases). The CDR3 region is CASSLRGFNEQFF. CDR3 sequence (DNA): TGTGCCAGCAGCTTACGAGGGTTCAATGAGCAGTTCTTC.